This T cell receptor (beta chain) was retrieved from a study of cytomegalovirus exposure and HLA in healthy donors. Study-level information: A previous analysis identified around 120 million unique TCR beta sequences derived from 180 million or so T cells.

Study results and limitations: A later analysis linked roughly 17,000 TCR beta sequences to HLA alleles at 0.05 false discovery rate.

PCR used 60 Vbeta primers and 13 Jbeta primers. The authors' processing: The count from a later analysis was some 81 million unique TCR beta chains, some 12 million of them shared. Data came from immunoSEQ multiplex PCR; TCRdb stores just in-frame clones and leaves some out. V, J and clone size derive from that table, while D and trimming were established from the DNA sequence. Among approximately 150,000 clones listed, about 80% were seen once. This clone was counted between two and nine times. The antigen is not known. V was clipped by 4 bases and J by 4 bases, with 11 bases between them. Germline values: CDR1 LNHNV, CDR2 YYDKDF (reference sequence). CDR3 length: 13 amino acids.

This chain joins TRBV15 and TRBJ2-7, with a tentative D call TRBD1 (5 bases). The specimen was PBMCs. The TCR was taken from a woman aged 18-35 years in good health and CMV-seropositive. CDR3 nucleotides: TGTGCCACCAGCAAAGGCGACAGATACGAGCAGTACTTC. It translates to CATSKGDRYEQYF.